The 13 T cell receptor beta chains below were found in one sample sequenced in a study of T cell repertoires in cytomegalovirus infection. TCRdb used MiXCR to reprocess the reads, holding one entry per CDR3 protein. The top ten hold 59% of the sample, which has 69,000 or so distinct CDR3 sequences, about 26% seen once. Which antigens these TCRs recognize remains unknown. The input for sequencing was CD8+ T cells from cultured PBMCs, taken from culture after CMV antigen stimulation. These receptors all stem from a human donor in good health (CMV status not recorded). Some clones in this sample may be carry-over from other donors' samples.

This chain joins TRBV11-2 and TRBJ2-3; 8 nucleotides agree with TRBD2. J gave up 2 bases and V 1 base, and 5 bases lay outside the gene matches. The CDR3 runs 16 residues. Germline lookup yields CDR1 SGHAT and CDR2 FQNNGV. CDR3 bases: TGTGCCAGCAGCTTAGTTAGCGGGATCTTCACAGATACGCAGTATTTT. This translates into CASSLVSGIFTDTQYF.

This clonotype has ten or more counts. V is TRBV7-6 and J is TRBJ2-1; TRBD2 might be the D (6 bases). CDR3 length equals 13 residues. The germline V gene has CDR1 SGHVS and CDR2 FNYEAQ. Trimming shortened V by 0 bases and J by 6 bases, and 6 bases separated the two germline ends. CDR3 nucleotides: TGTGCCAGCAGCTTAGCGGAGGGCAATGAGCAGTTCTTC. This encodes CASSLAEGNEQFF.

This chain links TRBV2 with TRBJ1-1; 7 positions match TRBD1. Germline-derived CDR1 and CDR2 are SNHLY and FYNNEI. The CDR3 is 15 residues long. Losses at the gene ends were 11 bases for V and 1 base for J; bases not matched to a gene: 13. CDR3 sequence: CALKEGASENTEAFF. In nucleotides, the CDR3 is TGTGCCCTCAAAGAGGGGGCGAGTGAGAACACTGAAGCTTTCTTT. Supplemented by reference TRBV2 and TRBJ1-1, the full variable domain reads EPEVTQTPSHQVTQMGQEVILRCVPISNHLYFYWYRQILGQKVEFLVSFYNNEISEKSEIFDDQFSVERPDGSNFTLKIRSTKLEDSAMYFCALKEGASENTEAFFGQGTRLTVV.

The chain employs TRBV7-9 and TRBJ2-2; D ambiguous. The CDR3 is 16 residues long. The germline gives CDR1 SEHNR, CDR2 FQNEAQ (reference sequence). Deletions cut 5 bases from V and 4 bases from J, with 17 bases between. The CDR3 DNA follows: TGTGCCAGCAGCCCTCTTACGGAGCCGAGCACCGGGGAGCTGTTTTTT. Its translation is CASSPLTEPSTGELFF.

The table lists this clonotype with many counts. The CDR3 is CASKVLASGIGEQFF. The CDR3 DNA is TGTGCCAGCAAGGTGCTGGCTAGCGGGATTGGTGAGCAGTTCTTC. The chain joins TRBV2 to TRBJ2-1, with 9 bases lining up with TRBD2. The V gene end was trimmed by 7 bases and the J gene end by 9 bases; junction bases not matched to a gene: 13. The CDR3 length is 15 residues. CDR1 and CDR2 from the germline V gene are SNHLY and FYNNEI.

Ten or more counts support this clonotype. The V and J genes are TRBV7-8 and TRBJ2-1; D perhaps matches TRBD1 (6 bases). This CDR3 has 17 amino acids. V gave up 4 bases and J gave up 0 bases, with 16 bases separating them. The germline CDR1 and CDR2 sequences are SGHVS and FQNEAQ. The CDR3: CASSSGQGPSSYNEQFF. CDR3 coding DNA: TGTGCCAGCAGCTCCGGGCAGGGGCCCAGCTCCTACAATGAGCAGTTCTTC.

This clonotype came up a few times. V and J are TRBV12-3 or TRBV12-4 and TRBJ1-1; 7 positions agree with TRBD1. The CDR3 has 17 amino acids. The V gene end was trimmed by 5 bases and the J gene end by 3 bases; junction bases not matched to a gene: 15. CDR3 region: CASSTGTDMNLDTEAFF. The CDR3 nucleotides are TGTGCCAGCAGTACGGGGACAGACATGAACCTGGACACTGAAGCTTTCTTT.

This sequence joins TRBV20-1 and TRBJ2-1; the match to TRBD1 covers 9 bases. After removal of 6 bases from V and 5 bases from J, the junction contained 11 bases not matched to a gene. The length of the CDR3 is 15 residues. CDR1 and CDR2 from the germline V gene are DFQATT and SNEGSKA (reference sequence). The CDR3 DNA reads as TGCAGTGCCCCCTGGACAGGGGAAGATCACAATGAGCAGTTCTTC. It encodes CSAPWTGEDHNEQFF.

This clonotype has just a few counts. The chain carries TRBV23-1 and TRBJ2-2, with 10 bases fitting TRBD2. TRBV23-1 is given ORF status, its function remaining uncertain. V lost 3 bases to trimming and J lost 0 bases; unmatched junction nucleotides: 10. The CDR3 sequence is 19 residues long. The CDR3 loop is CASSHPSLAGETNTGELFF. CDR3 nucleotide sequence: TGCGCCAGCAGTCATCCGAGTCTAGCGGGAGAGACGAACACCGGGGAGCTGTTTTTT.

The J gene is TRBJ2-5, the V gene TRBV19; D gene ambiguous. The CDR3 sequence is 14 residues long. The V gene lost 4 bases and the J gene lost 2 bases, with 11 bases spanning the gap. Germline assignment: CDR1 LNHDA and CDR2 SQIVND (reference sequence). The CDR3 nucleotides read TGTGCCAGTAGTACTAATGCCATTCAAGAGACCCAGTACTTC. Translating it yields CASSTNAIQETQYF.

The rearrangement uses TRBV12-3 or TRBV12-4 and TRBJ1-6; tentatively, D is TRBD1 (5 bases). V shed 4 bases and J shed 7 bases, with 23 bases lying between them. The CDR3 loop spans 18 amino acids. The CDR3 nucleotides are TGTGCCAGCAGTTCAACTCCCGGGACGCAAGCCGAGAATTCACCCCTCCACTTT. It specifies CASSSTPGTQAENSPLHF.

This clonotype showed up just a few times. The chain is built from TRBV11-3 and TRBJ2-6; 10 bases align to TRBD1. J was trimmed by 3 bases and V by 5 bases; bases with no gene match: 10. CDR1 and CDR2 from the germline V gene are SGHNT and YENEEA. This CDR3 is built from 18 residues. CDR3 amino acids: CASSPGTGASFGANVLTF. Here the CDR3 DNA reads TGTGCCAGCAGCCCGGGGACAGGGGCTTCTTTTGGGGCCAACGTCCTGACTTTC.

The chain joins TRBV9 to TRBJ1-2; D is ambiguous. Germline CDR1 is SGDLS and CDR2 is YYNGEE. The ends were cut back, 3 bases at V and 7 bases at J, with 4 bases in the middle. The CDR3 is 10 amino acids. In nucleotides, the CDR3 is TGTGCCAGCAGCGGGGGTGGCTACACCTTC. Its protein product is CASSGGGYTF. Full variable domain (missing parts from reference TRBV9 and TRBJ1-2): DSGVTQTPKHLITATGQRVTLRCSPRSGDLSVYWYQQSLDQGLQFLIQYYNGEERAKGNILERFSAQQFPDLHSELNLSSLELGDSALYFCASSGGGYTFGSGTRLTVV.